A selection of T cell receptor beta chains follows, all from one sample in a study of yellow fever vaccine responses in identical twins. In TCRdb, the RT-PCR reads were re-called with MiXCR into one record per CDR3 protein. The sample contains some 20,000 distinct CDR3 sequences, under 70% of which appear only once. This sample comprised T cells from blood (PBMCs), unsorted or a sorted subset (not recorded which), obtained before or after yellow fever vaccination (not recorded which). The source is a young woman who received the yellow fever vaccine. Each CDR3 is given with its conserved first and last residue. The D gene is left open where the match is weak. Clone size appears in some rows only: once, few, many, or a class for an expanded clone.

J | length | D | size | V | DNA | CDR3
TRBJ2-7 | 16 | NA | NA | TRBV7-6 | TGTGCCAGCAGCTCGAGTTCAGGGTTAAGCTCCTACGAGCAGTGCTTC | CASSSSSGLSSYEQCF
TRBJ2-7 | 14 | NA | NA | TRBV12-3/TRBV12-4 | TGTGCCAGCAGTCTAAGACAGGCCCCATACGAGCAGTACTTC | CASSLRQAPYEQYF
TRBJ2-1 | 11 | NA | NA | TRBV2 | TGTGCCAGCAGTGAACGACTAGGGGAGTTCTTC | CASSERLGEFF
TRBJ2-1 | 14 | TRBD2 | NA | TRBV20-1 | TGCAGTGCTTCTAGCGGGGGGACATACAATGAGCAGTTCTTC | CSASSGGTYNEQFF
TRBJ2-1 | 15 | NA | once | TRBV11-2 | TGTGCCAGCAGCTTAGGTTTGCCCGCGTGGAATGAGCAGTTCTTC | CASSLGLPAWNEQFF
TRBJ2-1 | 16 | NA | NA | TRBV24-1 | TGTGCCACCAGTGACCCCGGGCTTAACTCCTACAATGAGCAGTTCTTC | CATSDPGLNSYNEQFF
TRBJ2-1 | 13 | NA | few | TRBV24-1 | TGTGCCACCAGTGATTCCATATACAATGAGCAGTTCTTC | CATSDSIYNEQFF
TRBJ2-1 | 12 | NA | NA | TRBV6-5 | TGTGCCAGCAGTTCGGGGGTCAATGAGCAGTTCTTC | CASSSGVNEQFF
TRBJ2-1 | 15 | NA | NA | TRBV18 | TGTGCCAGCTCACCATTGGAAGAGACTTACAATGAGCAGTTCTTC | CASSPLEETYNEQFF
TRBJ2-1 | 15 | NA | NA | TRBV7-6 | TGTGCCAGCAGCGAAGCGCCAGGGACTTCCGATGAGCAGTTCTTC | CASSEAPGTSDEQFF
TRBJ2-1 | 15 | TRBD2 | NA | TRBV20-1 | TGCAGTGCTCCCCTAGCGGGAGCGGGGTACAATGAGCAGTTCTTC | CSAPLAGAGYNEQFF
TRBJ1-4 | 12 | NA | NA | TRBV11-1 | TGTGCCAGCAGCTGGGCTAATGAAAAACTGTTTTTT | CASSWANEKLFF
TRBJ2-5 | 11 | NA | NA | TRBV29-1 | TGCAGCGCTGCAGCGGGAGAGACCCAGTACTTC | CSAAAGETQYF
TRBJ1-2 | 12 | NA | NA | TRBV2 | TGTGCCAGCAGTCCTGTGGCAGGCGGCTACACCTTC | CASSPVAGGYTF
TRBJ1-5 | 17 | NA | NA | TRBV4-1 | TGCGCCAGCAGCCAAGATGCAGGGGTTAACCCCAATCAGCCCCAGCATTTT | CASSQDAGVNPNQPQHF
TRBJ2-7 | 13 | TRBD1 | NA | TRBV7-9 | TGTGCCAGCAGTCCTACGGACAGGGAGAAGCAGTACTTC | CASSPTDREKQYF
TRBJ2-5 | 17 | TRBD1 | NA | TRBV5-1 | TGCGCCAGCAGCGCCGGACAGGGGGACTATGTTACGGAGACCCAGTACTTC | CASSAGQGDYVTETQYF
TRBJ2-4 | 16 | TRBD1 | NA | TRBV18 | TGTGCCAGCTCATCCAGGGACAGGCTAGCCAAAAACATTCAGTACTTC | CASSSRDRLAKNIQYF
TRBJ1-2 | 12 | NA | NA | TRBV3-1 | TGTGCCAGCACCCAAGGGGTGGGTGGCTACACCTTC | CASTQGVGGYTF
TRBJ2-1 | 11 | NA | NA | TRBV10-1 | TGCGCCAGCAGCATTAACAATGAGCAGTTCTTC | CASSINNEQFF
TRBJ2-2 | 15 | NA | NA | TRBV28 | TGTGCCAGCAGTTCCCGGGGGATAGGGGCCGGGGAGCTGTTTTTT | CASSSRGIGAGELFF
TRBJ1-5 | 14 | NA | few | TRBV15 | TGTGCCACCAGCATGACTGGAAGCAATCAGCCCCAGCATTTT | CATSMTGSNQPQHF
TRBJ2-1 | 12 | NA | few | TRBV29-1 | TGCAGCGCTGGGGCAGGAAACAATGAGCAGTTCTTC | CSAGAGNNEQFF
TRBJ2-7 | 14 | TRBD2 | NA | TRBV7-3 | TGTGCCAGCAGTATAGGGACTAGCTCCTACGAGCAGTACTTC | CASSIGTSSYEQYF
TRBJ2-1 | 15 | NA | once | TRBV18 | TGTGCCAGCTCACCAATCGGGGGCTCCTACAATGAGCAGTTCTTC | CASSPIGGSYNEQFF
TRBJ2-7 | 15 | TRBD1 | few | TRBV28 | TGTGCCAGCAGTTTTCGACAGGGCGCCTCCTACGAGCAGTACTTC | CASSFRQGASYEQYF
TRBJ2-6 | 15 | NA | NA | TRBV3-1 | TGTGCCAGCAGCCAAGGCAGCTCTGGGGCCAACGTCCTGACTTTC | CASSQGSSGANVLTF
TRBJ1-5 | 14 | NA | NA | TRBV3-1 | TGTGCCAGCAGCCCCATCGGGAGAAGTCAGCCCCAGCATTTT | CASSPIGRSQPQHF
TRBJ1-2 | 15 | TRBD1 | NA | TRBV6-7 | TGTGCCAGCAATGGGGGACAGATCTTAAACTATGGCTACACCTTC | CASNGGQILNYGYTF
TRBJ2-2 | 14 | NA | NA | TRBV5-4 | TGTGCCAGCAGCTTTCAGGCGAACACCGGGGAGCTGTTTTTT | CASSFQANTGELFF
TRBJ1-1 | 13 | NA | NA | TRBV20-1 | TGCAGCCAACGGCGGGGGGCGGGTACTGAAGCTTTCTTT | CSQRRGAGTEAFF
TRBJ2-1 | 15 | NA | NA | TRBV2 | TGTGCCAGCTCCAATCAGGGTATCGGATACAATGAGCAGTTCTTC | CASSNQGIGYNEQFF
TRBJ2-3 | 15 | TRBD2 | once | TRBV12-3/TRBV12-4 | TGTGCCAGCAGTTTGGCTAGCGGGGCACTCGATACGCAGTATTTT | CASSLASGALDTQYF
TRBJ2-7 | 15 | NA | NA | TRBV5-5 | TGTGCCAGCACCACTACGAAAGGTCTGGGGTACGAGCAGTACTTC | CASTTTKGLGYEQYF
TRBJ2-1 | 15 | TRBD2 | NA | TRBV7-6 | TGTGCCAGCAGCCCGGGACTAGCGGGGGCCAATGAGCAGTTCTTC | CASSPGLAGANEQFF
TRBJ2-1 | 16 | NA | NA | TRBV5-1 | TGCGCCAGCAGCTTGTTGGGCGGGCCGCCGTACAATGAGCAGTTCTTC | CASSLLGGPPYNEQFF
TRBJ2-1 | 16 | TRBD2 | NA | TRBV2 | TGTGCCAGCAGTGGCATAGCGGGTCAGGGCTCCAATGAGCAGTTCTTC | CASSGIAGQGSNEQFF
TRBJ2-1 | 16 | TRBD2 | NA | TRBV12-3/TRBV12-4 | TGTGCCAGCATTCGGACTAGCGGGAGTGTATACAATGAGCAGTTCTTC | CASIRTSGSVYNEQFF
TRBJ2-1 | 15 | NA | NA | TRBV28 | TGTGCCAGCAACCCACGCTCGGGACGTCACAATGAGCAGTTCTTC | CASNPRSGRHNEQFF
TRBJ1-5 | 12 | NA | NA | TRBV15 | TGTGCCACCAGCAGAGAAGGAGAGCCCCAGCATTTT | CATSREGEPQHF
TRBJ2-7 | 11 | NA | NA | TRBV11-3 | TGTGCCAGCAGCTTAGACTACGAGCAGTACTTC | CASSLDYEQYF
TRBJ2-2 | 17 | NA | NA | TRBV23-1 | TGCGCCAGCAGTCAAGAATGGACAGTTCCAAACACCGGGGAGCTGTTTTTT | CASSQEWTVPNTGELFF
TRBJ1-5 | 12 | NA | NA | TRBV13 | TGTGCCAGCAAAGGCAGCAATCAGCCCCAGCATTTT | CASKGSNQPQHF
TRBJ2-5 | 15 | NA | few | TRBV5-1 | TGCGCCAGCAGCTTGAAGGGCGAAGGGCGGGAGACCCAGTACTTC | CASSLKGEGRETQYF
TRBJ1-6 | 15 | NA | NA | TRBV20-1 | TGCAGTGCTAGAGTAGTGGGGCAGGGAGGGTCACCCCTCCACTTT | CSARVVGQGGSPLHF
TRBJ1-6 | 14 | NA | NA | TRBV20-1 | TGCAGTGCCCCCCTCGGCGGGAATAATTCACCCCTCCACTTT | CSAPLGGNNSPLHF
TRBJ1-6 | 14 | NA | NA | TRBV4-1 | TGCGCCAGCAGCCAACGTAGTCTTAATTCACCCCTCCACTTT | CASSQRSLNSPLHF
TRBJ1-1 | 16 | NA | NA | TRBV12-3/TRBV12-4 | TGTGCCAGCAGTTTAATTTTCCGTAACAGGAACACTGAAGCTTTCTTT | CASSLIFRNRNTEAFF
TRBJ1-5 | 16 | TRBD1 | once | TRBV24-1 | TGTGCCACCAGTGAATCGGACAGGGGTTTGGGTCAGCCCCAGCATTTT | CATSESDRGLGQPQHF
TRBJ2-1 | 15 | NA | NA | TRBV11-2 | TGTGCCAGCAGCTTAGAAGCGGACCCTTACAATGAGCAGTTCTTC | CASSLEADPYNEQFF
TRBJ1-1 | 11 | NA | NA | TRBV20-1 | TGCAGTGCTAGATTATATACTGAAGCTTTCTTT | CSARLYTEAFF
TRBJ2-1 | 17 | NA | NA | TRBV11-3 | TGTGCCAGCAGCCCAGCGGGCCGGGACCGCCGATACAATGAGCAGTTCTTC | CASSPAGRDRRYNEQFF
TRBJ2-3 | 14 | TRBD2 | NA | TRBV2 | TGTGCCAGCAATACGGGACTAGCTGCAGATACGCAGTATTTT | CASNTGLAADTQYF
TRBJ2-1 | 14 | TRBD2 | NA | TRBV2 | TGTGCCAGCAGTGGGCGGGGAGGGCCAAATGAGCAGTTCTTC | CASSGRGGPNEQFF
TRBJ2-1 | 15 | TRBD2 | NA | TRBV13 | TGTGCCAGCATCCTTCGGGCTAGCGGGTACAATGAGCAGTTCTTC | CASILRASGYNEQFF
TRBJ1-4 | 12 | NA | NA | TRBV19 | TGTGCCAGTAGCCAGGGTAATGAAAAACTGTTTTTT | CASSQGNEKLFF